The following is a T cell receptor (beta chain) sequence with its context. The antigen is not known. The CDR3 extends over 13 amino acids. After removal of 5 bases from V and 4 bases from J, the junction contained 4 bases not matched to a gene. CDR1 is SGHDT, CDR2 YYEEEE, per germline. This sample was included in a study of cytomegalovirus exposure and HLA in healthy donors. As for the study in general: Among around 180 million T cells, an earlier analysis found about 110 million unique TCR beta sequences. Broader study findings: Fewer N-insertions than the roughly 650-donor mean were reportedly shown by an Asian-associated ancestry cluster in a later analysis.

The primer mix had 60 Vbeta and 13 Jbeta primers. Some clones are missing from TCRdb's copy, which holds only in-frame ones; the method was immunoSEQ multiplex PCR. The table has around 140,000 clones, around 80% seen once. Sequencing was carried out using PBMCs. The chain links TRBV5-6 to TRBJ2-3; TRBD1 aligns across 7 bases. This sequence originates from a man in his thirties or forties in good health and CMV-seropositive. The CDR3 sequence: CASSFTGADTQYF. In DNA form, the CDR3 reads TGTGCCAGCAGTTTTACAGGGGCAGATACGCAGTATTTT.